The T cell receptor beta chain under discussion was sequenced for a study of T cells in Graves' hyperthyroidism and ophthalmopathy. General observations from the study: Researchers report that a 13 V-J model separated ophthalmopathy from stable hyperthyroidism.

Patients were excluded for uncontrolled infection, other autoimmune disease, pregnancy or lactation. About this clonotype itself: Its antigen is as yet unknown.

What was amplified from RNA transcripts were TCR beta CDR3 regions. Initially, a first-round RT-PCR of the TCR CDR3 employed the HTBI primer set. TCRdb used MiXCR to reprocess the multiplex PCR reads, holding one entry per CDR3 protein. The data hold 550,000 to 800,000 distinct CDR3 sequences, with approximately 15% observed a single time. Germline V gene data show CDR1 as SNHLY and CDR2 as FYNNEI. Losses at the gene ends were 6 bases for V and 3 bases for J; bases not matched to a gene: 9. The CDR3 runs 15 residues. This sequence originates from a man aged 45-65 years with Graves' hyperthyroidism. Sequencing was done on a sample of blood. The chain joins TRBV2 to TRBJ2-7, with 9 nucleotides matching TRBD2. CDR3 loop: CASREGREGIYEQYF. Here the CDR3 DNA reads TGTGCCAGCAGAGAGGGGCGGGAGGGTATCTACGAGCAGTACTTC. The entire variable domain, with the rest obtained from reference TRBV2 and TRBJ2-7, is as follows: EPEVTQTPSHQVTQMGQEVILRCVPISNHLYFYWYRQILGQKVEFLVSFYNNEISEKSEIFDDQFSVERPDGSNFTLKIRSTKLEDSAMYFCASREGREGIYEQYFGPGTRLTVT.